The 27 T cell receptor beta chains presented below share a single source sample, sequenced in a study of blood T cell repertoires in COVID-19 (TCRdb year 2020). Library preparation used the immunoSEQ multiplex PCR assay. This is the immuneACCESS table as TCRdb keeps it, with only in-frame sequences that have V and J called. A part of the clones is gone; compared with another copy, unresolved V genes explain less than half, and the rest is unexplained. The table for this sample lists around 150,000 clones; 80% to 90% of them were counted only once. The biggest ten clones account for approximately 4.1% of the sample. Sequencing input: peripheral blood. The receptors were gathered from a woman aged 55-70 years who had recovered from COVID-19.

For the CDR3, the DNA is TGTGCCAGCAGTTTCCCCGGGACCGGGGAGCTGTTTTTT. Its protein is CASSFPGTGELFF. The J gene is TRBJ2-2, the V gene TRBV28; D uncertain. Germline CDR1 and CDR2: MDHEN and SYDVKM. V was pared by 3 bases and J by 5 bases, with 7 bases between. The CDR3 spans 13 residues.

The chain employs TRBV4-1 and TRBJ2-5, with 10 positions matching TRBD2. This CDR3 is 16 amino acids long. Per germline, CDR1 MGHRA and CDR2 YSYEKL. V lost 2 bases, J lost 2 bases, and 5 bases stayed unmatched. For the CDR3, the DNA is TGCGCCAGCAGCCAAAACAGCGGGGGGGGACAAGAGACCCAGTACTTC. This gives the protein CASSQNSGGGQETQYF.

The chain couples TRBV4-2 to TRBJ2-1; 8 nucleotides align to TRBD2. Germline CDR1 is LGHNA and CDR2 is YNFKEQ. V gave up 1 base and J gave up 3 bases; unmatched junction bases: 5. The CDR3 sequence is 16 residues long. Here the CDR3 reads CASSQGEAGVYNEQFF. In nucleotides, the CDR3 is TGTGCCAGCAGCCAAGGGGAAGCGGGGGTCTACAATGAGCAGTTCTTC.

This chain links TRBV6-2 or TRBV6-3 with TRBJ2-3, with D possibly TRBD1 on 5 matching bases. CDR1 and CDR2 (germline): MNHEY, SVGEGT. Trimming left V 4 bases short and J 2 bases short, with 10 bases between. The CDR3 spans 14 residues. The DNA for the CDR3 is TGTGCCAGCAGTTTAGACAGCTCCACAGATACGCAGTATTTT. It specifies CASSLDSSTDTQYF.

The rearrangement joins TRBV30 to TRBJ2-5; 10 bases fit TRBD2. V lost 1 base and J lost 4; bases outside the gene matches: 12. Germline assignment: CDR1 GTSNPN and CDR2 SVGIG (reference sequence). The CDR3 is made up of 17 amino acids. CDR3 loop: CAWSALAGGWRRETQYF. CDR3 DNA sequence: TGTGCCTGGAGTGCCTTAGCGGGGGGATGGAGGCGAGAGACCCAGTACTTC.

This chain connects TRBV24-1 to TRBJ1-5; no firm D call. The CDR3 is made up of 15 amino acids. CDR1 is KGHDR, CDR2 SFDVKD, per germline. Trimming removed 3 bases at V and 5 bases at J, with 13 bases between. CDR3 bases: TGTGCCACCAGTGATCATGGACGGGAACATCAGCCCCAGCATTTT. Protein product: CATSDHGREHQPQHF.

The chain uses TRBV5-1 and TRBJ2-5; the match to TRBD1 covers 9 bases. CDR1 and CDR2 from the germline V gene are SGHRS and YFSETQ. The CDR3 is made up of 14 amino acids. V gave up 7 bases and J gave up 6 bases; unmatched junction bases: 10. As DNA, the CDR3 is TGCGCCAGCGTATCGGGACAGGGAGGGCAGACCCAGTACTTC. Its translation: CASVSGQGGQTQYF.

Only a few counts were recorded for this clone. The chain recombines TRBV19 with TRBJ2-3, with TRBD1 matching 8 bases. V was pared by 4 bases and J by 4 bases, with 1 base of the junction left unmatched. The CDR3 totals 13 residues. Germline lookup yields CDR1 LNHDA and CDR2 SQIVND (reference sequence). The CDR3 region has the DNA TGTGCCAGTAGTAGACAGGGGTCAGATACGCAGTATTTT. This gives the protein CASSRQGSDTQYF. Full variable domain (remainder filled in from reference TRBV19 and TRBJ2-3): DGGITQSPKYLFRKEGQNVTLSCEQNLNHDAMYWYRQDPGQGLRLIYYSQIVNDFQKGDIAEGYSVSREKKESFPLTVTSAQKNPTAFYLCASSRQGSDTQYFGPGTRLTVL.

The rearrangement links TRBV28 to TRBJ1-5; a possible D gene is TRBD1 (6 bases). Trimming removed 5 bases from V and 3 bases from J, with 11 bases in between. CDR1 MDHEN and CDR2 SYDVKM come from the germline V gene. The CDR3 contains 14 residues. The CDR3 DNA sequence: TGTGCCAGCAGTCCAGGGGAAACCAATCAGCCCCAGCATTTT. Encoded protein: CASSPGETNQPQHF.

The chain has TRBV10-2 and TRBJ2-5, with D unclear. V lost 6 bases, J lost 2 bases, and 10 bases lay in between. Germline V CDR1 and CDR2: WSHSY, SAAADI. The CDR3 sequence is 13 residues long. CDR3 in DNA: TGCGCCAGCAGCGTCCTGAGACAAGAGACCCAGTACTTC. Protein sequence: CASSVLRQETQYF.

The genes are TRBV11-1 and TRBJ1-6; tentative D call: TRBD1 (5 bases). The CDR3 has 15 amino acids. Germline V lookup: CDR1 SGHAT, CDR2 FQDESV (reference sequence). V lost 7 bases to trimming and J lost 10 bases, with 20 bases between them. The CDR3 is CASTLSPGDGSPLHF. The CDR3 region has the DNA TGTGCCAGCACCCTCAGTCCGGGGGATGGATCACCCCTCCACTTT.

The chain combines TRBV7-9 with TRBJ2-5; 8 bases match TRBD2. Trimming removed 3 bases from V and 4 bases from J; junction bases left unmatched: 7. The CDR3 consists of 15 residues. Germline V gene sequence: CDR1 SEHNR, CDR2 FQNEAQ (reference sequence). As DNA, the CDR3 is TGTGCCAGCAGCTTTGCTACGGGGGGGCCAGAGACCCAGTACTTC. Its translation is CASSFATGGPETQYF.

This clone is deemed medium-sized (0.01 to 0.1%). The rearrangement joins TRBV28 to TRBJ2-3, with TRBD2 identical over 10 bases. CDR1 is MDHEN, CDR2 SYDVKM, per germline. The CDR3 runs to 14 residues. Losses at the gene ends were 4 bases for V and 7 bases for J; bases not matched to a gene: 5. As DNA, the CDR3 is TGTGCCAGCAGTTCGAGCGGGGGGGCTCATACGCAGTATTTT. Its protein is CASSSSGGAHTQYF.

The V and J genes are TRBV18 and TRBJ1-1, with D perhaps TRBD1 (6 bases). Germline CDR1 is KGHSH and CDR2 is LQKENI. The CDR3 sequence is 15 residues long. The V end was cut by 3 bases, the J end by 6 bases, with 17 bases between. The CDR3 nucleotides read TGTGCCAGCTCACCTCGGGACATGTCCCTGTCTGAAGCTTTCTTT. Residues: CASSPRDMSLSEAFF.

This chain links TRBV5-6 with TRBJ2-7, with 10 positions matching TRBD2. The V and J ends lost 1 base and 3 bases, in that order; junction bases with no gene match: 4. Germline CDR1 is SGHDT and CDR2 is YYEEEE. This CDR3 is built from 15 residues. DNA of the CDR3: TGTGCCAGCAGCTTGAGCGGGGGGGCCCACTACGAGCAGTACTTC. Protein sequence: CASSLSGGAHYEQYF. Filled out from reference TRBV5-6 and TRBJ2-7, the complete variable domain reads DAGVTQSPTHLIKTRGQQVTLRCSPKSGHDTVSWYQQALGQGPQFIFQYYEEEERQRGNFPDRFSGHQFPNYSSELNVNALLLGDSALYLCASSLSGGAHYEQYFGPGTRLTVT.

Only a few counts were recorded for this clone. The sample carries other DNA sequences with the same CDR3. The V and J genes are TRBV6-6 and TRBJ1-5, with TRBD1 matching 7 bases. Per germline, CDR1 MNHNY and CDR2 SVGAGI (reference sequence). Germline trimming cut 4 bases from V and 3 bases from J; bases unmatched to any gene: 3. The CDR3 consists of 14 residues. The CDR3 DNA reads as TGTGCCAGCAGTTCAACAGGGGCCAATCAGCCCCAGCATTTT. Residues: CASSSTGANQPQHF.

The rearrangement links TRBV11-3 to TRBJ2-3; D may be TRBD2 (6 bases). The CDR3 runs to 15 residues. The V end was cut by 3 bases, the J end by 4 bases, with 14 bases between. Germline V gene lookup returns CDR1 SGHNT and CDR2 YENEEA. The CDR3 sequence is CASSLEGGFADTQYF. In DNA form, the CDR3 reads TGTGCCAGCAGCTTGGAGGGTGGGTTCGCAGATACGCAGTATTTT.

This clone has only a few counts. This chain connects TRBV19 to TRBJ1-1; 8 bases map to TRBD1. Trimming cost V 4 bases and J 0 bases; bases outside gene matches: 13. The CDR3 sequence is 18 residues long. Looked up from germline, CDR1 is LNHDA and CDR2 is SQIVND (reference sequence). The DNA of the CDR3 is TGTGCCAGTAGTACTCGAACAGGGGGGGGAAACCTGAACACTGAAGCTTTCTTT. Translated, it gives CASSTRTGGGNLNTEAFF.

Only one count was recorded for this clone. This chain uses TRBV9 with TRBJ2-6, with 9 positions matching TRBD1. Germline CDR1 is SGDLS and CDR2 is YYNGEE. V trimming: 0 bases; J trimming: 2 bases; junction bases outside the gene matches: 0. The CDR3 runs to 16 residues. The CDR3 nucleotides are TGTGCCAGCAGCGTAGGGGACAGGGCTGGGGCCAACGTCCTGACTTTC. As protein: CASSVGDRAGANVLTF. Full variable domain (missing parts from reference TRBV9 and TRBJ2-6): DSGVTQTPKHLITATGQRVTLRCSPRSGDLSVYWYQQSLDQGLQFLIQYYNGEERAKGNILERFSAQQFPDLHSELNLSSLELGDSALYFCASSVGDRAGANVLTFGAGSRLTVL.

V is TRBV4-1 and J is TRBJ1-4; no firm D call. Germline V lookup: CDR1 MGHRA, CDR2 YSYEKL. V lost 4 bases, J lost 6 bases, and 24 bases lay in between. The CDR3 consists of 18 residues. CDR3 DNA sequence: TGCGCCAGCAGCCTGCGAGGTTCCAACCCCACTACGGATGAAAAACTGTTTTTT. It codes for CASSLRGSNPTTDEKLFF.

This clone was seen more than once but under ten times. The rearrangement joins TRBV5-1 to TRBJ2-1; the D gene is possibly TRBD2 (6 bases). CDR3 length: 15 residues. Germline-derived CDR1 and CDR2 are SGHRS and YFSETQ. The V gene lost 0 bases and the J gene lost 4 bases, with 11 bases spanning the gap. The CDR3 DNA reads TGCGCCAGCAGCTTGGTAGGCGCGGGGTACAATGAGCAGTTCTTC. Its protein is CASSLVGAGYNEQFF.

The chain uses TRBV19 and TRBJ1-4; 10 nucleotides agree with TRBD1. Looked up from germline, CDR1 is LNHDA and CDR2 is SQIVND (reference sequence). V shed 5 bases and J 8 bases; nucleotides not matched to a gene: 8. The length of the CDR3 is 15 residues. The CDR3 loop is CASSSTTGGDEKLFF. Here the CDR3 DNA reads TGTGCCAGTAGTTCGACGACAGGGGGCGACGAAAAACTGTTTTTT.

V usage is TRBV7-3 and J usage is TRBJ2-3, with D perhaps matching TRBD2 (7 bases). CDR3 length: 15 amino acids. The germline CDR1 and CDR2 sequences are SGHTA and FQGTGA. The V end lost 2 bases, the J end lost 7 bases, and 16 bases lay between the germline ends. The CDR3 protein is CASSLHGGAMYTQYF. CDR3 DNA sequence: TGTGCCAGCAGCTTACATGGGGGGGCCATGTATACGCAGTATTTT. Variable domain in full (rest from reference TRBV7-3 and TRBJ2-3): GAGVSQTPSNKVTEKGKYVELRCDPISGHTALYWYRQSLGQGPEFLIYFQGTGAADDSGLPNDRFFAVRPEGSVSTLKIQRTERGDSAVYLCASSLHGGAMYTQYFGPGTRLTVL.

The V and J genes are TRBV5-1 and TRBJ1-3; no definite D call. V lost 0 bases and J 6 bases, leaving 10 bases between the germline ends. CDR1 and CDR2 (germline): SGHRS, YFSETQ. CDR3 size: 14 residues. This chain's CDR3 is CASSLAGSENTIYF. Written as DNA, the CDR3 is TGCGCCAGCAGCTTGGCCGGGTCCGAAAACACCATATATTTT.

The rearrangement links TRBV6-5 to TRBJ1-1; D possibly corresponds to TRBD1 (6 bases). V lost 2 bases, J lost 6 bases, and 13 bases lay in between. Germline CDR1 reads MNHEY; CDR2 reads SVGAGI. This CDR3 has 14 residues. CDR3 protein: CASSYDRTRPEAFF. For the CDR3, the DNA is TGTGCCAGCAGTTACGACAGGACCCGTCCTGAAGCTTTCTTT.

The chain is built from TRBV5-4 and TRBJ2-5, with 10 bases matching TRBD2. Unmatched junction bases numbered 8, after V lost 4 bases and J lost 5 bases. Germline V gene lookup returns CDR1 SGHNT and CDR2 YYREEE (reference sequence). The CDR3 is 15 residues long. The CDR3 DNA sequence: TGTGCCAGCAGCAGGAGCGGGGGGGCCGGGGAGACCCAGTACTTC. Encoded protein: CASSRSGGAGETQYF.

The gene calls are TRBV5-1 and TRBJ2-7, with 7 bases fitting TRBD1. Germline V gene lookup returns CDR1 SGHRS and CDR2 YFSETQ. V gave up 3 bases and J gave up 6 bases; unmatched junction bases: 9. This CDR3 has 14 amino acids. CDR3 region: CASSSFGQAGEQYF. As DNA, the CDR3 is TGCGCCAGCAGCTCGTTCGGACAGGCGGGCGAGCAGTACTTC.